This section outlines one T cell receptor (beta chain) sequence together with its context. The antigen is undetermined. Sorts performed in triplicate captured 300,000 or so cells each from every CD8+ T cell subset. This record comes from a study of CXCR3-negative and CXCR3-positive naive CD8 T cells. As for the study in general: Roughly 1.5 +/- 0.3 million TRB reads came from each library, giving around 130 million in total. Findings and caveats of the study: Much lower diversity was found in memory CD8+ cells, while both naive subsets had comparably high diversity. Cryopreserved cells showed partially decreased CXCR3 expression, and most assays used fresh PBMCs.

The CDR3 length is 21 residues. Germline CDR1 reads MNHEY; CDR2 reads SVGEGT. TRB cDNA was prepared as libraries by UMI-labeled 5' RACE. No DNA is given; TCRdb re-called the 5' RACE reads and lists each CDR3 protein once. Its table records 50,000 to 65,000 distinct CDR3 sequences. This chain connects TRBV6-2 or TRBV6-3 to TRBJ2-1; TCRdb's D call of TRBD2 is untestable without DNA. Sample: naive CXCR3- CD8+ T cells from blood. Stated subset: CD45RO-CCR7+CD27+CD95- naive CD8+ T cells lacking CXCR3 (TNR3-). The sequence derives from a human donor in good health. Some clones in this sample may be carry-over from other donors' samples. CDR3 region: CASSYRIGGLAGGRSYNEQFF.